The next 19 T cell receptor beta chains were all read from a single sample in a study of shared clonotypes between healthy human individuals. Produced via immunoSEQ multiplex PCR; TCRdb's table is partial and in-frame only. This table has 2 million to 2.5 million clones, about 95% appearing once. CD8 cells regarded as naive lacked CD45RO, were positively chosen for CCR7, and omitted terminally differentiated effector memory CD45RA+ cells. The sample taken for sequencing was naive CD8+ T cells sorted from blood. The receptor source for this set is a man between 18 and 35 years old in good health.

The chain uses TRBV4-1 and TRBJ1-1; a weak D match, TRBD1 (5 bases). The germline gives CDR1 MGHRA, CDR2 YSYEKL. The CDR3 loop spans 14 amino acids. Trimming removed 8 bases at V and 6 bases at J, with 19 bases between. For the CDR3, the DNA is TGCGCCAGCCACCATATTGGGGGGAAACCTGAAGCTTTCTTT. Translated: CASHHIGGKPEAFF.

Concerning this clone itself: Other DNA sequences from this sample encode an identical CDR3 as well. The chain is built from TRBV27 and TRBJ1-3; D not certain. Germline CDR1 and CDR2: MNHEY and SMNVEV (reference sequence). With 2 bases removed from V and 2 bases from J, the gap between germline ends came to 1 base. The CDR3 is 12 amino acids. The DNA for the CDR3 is TGTGCCAGCAGTTTACCTGGAAACACCATATATTTT. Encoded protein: CASSLPGNTIYF.

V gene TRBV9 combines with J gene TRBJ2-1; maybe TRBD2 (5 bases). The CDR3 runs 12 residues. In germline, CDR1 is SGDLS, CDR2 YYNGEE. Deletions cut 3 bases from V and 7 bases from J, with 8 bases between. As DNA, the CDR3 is TGTGCCAGCAGCGAGAGGGAAAATGAGCAGTTCTTC. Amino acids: CASSERENEQFF.

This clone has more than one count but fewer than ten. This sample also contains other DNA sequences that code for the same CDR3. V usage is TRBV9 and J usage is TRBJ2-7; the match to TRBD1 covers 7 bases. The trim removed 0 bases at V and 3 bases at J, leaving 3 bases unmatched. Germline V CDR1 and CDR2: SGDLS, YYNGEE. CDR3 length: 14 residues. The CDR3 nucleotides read TGTGCCAGCAGCGTAGGACAGGGTGACTACGAGCAGTACTTC. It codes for CASSVGQGDYEQYF. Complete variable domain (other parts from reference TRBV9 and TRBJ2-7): DSGVTQTPKHLITATGQRVTLRCSPRSGDLSVYWYQQSLDQGLQFLIQYYNGEERAKGNILERFSAQQFPDLHSELNLSSLELGDSALYFCASSVGQGDYEQYFGPGTRLTVT.

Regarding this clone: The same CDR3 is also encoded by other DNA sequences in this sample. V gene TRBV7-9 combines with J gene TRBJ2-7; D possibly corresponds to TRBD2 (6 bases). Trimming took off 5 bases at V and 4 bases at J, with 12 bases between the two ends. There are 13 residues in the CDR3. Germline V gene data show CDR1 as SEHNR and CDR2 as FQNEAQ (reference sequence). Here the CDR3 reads CASSLTEGYEQYF. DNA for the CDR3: TGTGCCAGCAGCCTTACGGAGGGTTACGAGCAGTACTTC.

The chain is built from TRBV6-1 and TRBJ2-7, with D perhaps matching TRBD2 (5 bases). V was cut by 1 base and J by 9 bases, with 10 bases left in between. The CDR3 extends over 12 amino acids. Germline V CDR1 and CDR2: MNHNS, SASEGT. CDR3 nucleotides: TGTGCCAGCAGTGAAGACCAACGGGGGCAGTACTTC. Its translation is CASSEDQRGQYF.

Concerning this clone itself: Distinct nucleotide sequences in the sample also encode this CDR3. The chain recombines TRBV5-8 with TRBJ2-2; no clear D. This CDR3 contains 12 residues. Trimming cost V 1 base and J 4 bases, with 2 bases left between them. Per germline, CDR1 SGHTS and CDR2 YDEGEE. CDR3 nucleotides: TGTGCCAGCAGCTTGAGCACCGGGGAGCTGTTTTTT. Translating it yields CASSLSTGELFF.

CDR3 in DNA: TGTGCCAGCAGCTCGGGACAGGGGCCGAACACTGAAGCTTTCTTT. Its protein product is CASSSGQGPNTEAFF. This chain connects TRBV7-9 to TRBJ1-1; 10 nucleotides line up with TRBD1. The germline gives CDR1 SEHNR, CDR2 FQNEAQ (reference sequence). V trimming: 4 bases; J trimming: 1 base; junction bases outside the gene matches: 3. This CDR3 comprises 15 residues.

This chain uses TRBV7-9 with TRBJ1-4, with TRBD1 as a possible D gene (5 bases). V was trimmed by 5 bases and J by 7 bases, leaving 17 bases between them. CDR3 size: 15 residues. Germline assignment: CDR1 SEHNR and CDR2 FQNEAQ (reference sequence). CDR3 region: CASSGAEGRSEKLFF. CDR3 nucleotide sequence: TGTGCCAGCAGCGGGGCGGAGGGGCGAAGTGAAAAACTGTTTTTT.

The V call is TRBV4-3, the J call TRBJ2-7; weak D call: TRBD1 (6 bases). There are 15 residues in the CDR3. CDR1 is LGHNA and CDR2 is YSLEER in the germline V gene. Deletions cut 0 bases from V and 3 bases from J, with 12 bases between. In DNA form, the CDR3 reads TGCGCCAGCAGCCAAGAGAGGGGGAGCTTCTACGAGCAGTACTTC. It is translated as CASSQERGSFYEQYF.

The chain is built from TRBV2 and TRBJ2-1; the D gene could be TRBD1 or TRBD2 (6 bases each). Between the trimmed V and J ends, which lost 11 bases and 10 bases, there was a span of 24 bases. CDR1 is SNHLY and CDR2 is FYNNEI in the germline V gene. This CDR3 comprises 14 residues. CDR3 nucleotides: TGTGCCCCAAGGTTGGGGGGCCGAGTGGGGGAGCAGTTCTTC. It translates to CAPRLGGRVGEQFF.

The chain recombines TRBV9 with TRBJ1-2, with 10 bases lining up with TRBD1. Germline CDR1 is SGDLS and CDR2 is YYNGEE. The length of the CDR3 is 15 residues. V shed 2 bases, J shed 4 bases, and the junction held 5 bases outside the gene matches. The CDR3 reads CASSVSGTGVYGYTF. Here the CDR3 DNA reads TGTGCCAGCAGCGTTTCCGGGACAGGGGTCTATGGCTACACCTTC.

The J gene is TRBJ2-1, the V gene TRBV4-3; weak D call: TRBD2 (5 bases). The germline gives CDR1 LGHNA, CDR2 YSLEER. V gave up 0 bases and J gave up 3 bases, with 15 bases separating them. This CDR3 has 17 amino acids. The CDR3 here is CASSQDGLGVGYNEQFF. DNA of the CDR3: TGCGCCAGCAGCCAAGACGGACTCGGGGTCGGCTACAATGAGCAGTTCTTC.

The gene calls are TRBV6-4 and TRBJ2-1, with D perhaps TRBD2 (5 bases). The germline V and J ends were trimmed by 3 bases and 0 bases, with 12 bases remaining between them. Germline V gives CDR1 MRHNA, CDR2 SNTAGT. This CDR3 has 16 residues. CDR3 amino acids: CASSEWAGSSYNEQFF. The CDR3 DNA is TGTGCCAGCAGTGAATGGGCGGGCAGCTCCTACAATGAGCAGTTCTTC.

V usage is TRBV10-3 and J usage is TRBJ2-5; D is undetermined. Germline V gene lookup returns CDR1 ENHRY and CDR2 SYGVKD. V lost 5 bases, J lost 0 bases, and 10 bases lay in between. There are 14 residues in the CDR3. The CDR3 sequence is CAISHFENQETQYF. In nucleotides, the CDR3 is TGTGCCATCAGTCACTTTGAAAACCAAGAGACCCAGTACTTC.

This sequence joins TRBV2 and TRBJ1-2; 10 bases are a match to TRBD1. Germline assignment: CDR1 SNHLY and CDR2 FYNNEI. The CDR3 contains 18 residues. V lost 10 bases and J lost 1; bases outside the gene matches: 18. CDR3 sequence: CATPESGTGEGVNYGYTF. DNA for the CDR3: TGTGCCACCCCTGAGTCCGGGACAGGGGAGGGGGTTAACTATGGCTACACCTTC.

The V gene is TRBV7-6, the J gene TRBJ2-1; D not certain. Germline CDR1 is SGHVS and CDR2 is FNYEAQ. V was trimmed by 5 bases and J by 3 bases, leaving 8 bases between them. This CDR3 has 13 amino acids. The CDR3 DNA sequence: TGTGCCAGCAGCGAAAACTACTACAATGAGCAGTTCTTC. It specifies CASSENYYNEQFF.

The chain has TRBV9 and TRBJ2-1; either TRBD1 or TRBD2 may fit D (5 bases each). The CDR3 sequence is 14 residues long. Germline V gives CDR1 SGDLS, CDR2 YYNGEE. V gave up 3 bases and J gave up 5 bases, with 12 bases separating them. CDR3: CASSGGWGNNEQFF. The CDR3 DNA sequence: TGTGCCAGCAGCGGAGGGTGGGGGAACAATGAGCAGTTCTTC.

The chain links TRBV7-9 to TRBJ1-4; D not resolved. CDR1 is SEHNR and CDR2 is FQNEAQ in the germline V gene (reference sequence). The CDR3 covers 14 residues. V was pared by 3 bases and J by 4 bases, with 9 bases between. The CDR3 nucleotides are TGTGCCAGCAGCTTTTGGGAGCTTAATGAAAAACTGTTTTTT. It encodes CASSFWELNEKLFF. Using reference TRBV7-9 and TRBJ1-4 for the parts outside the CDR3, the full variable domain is DTGVSQNPRHKITKRGQNVTFRCDPISEHNRLYWYRQTLGQGPEFLTYFQNEAQLEKSRLLSDRFSAERPKGSFSTLEIQRTEQGDSAMYLCASSFWELNEKLFFGSGTQLSVL.